Listed below are T cell receptor beta chains from one sample, sequenced in a study of blood T cell dynamics during melanoma immunotherapy. Profiling relied on immunoSEQ multiplex PCR, and the TCRdb table lists in-frame clones only, not all of them. The sample yields 11,000 to 15,000 clones, roughly 90% seen once. The sequences come from blood, collected from a patient treated with checkpoint blockade. Source of these receptors: a human donor with melanoma. CDR3s include the opening cysteine and the closing phenylalanine or tryptophan. A D gene is named only where the DNA matches it firmly. Clone size is not always given. Where it is, it says once, few, many or a class for expanded clones.

>TRBJ1-2|TRBV5-4|NA|few|14
CASRQGTGNYGYTF
TGTGCCAGCAGACAAGGAACCGGGAACTATGGCTACACCTTC
>TRBJ2-1|TRBV19|NA|NA|14
CASSSQVLLGEQFF
TGTGCCAGTAGCAGCCAGGTTTTATTAGGTGAGCAGTTCTTC
>TRBJ2-1|TRBV7-2|NA|NA|15
CASRTRRDLYNEQFF
TGTGCCAGTCGCACCAGGCGGGACCTCTACAATGAGCAGTTCTTC
>TRBJ1-2|TRBV19|NA|NA|16
CASSIDRSSLGNGYTF
TGTGCCAGTAGTATAGATCGCTCCTCGTTGGGGAATGGCTACACCTTC
>TRBJ2-5|TRBV5-6|TRBD1|NA|13
CASSWTGGETQYF
TGTGCCAGCAGCTGGACAGGGGGAGAGACCCAGTACTTC
>TRBJ2-3|TRBV19|TRBD2|NA|15
CASSMGGARSDTQYF
TGTGCCAGTAGTATGGGAGGGGCGCGGTCAGATACGCAGTATTTT
>TRBJ1-2|TRBV28|NA|NA|12
CASRPDNYGYTF
TGTGCCAGCAGACCTGACAACTATGGCTACACCTTC
>TRBJ2-7|TRBV15|TRBD1|NA|14
CATKVGTGAYEQYF
TGTGCCACGAAGGTCGGGACAGGAGCCTACGAGCAGTACTTC
>TRBJ2-1|TRBV5-5|NA|once|17
CASSERRDTSSYNEQFF
TGTGCCAGCAGCGAACGTCGGGACACTAGCTCCTACAATGAGCAGTTCTTC
>TRBJ1-2|TRBV27|TRBD1|NA|15
CASSLIPTGGYGYTF
TGTGCCAGCAGTTTAATACCGACAGGGGGCTATGGCTACACCTTC
>TRBJ2-5|TRBV15|TRBD1|NA|15
CATSRTGQSQETQYF
TGTGCCACCAGCAGAACGGGACAGAGCCAAGAGACCCAGTACTTC
>TRBJ1-6|TRBV7-2|NA|NA|14
CASSLFEGNSPLHF
TGTGCCAGCAGCTTATTTGAGGGGAATTCACCCCTCCACTTT
>TRBJ2-1|TRBV10-3|TRBD2|NA|15
CAISEGLAGTNEQFF
TGTGCCATCAGTGAAGGACTAGCGGGGACTAATGAGCAGTTCTTC
>TRBJ2-3|TRBV5-6|NA|NA|14
CASSLGRNTDTQYF
TGTGCCAGCAGCTTGGGGCGGAACACAGATACGCAGTATTTT
>TRBJ2-2|TRBV5-4|NA|few|13
CASSFGGTGELFF
TGTGCCAGCAGCTTTGGGGGAACCGGGGAGCTGTTTTTT
>TRBJ2-1|TRBV5-1|TRBD2|NA|16
CASSRTSGATTNEQFF
TGCGCCAGCAGCAGAACTAGCGGGGCCACTACAAATGAGCAGTTCTTC
>TRBJ2-3|TRBV7-2|NA|NA|16
CASSFQGLASTDTQYF
TGTGCCAGCAGCTTCCAGGGCCTTGCTAGCACAGATACGCAGTATTTT
>TRBJ2-1|TRBV5-5|TRBD2|NA|17
CASRSGTTAHSYNEQFF
TGTGCCAGCAGATCGGGGACTACGGCTCACTCCTACAATGAGCAGTTCTTC
>TRBJ2-4|TRBV5-7|TRBD1|once|16
CASSPGQGAAKNIQYF
TGTGCCAGCAGCCCGGGACAGGGGGCGGCCAAAAACATTCAGTACTTC
>TRBJ2-1|TRBV5-1|NA|NA|16
CASSLSLTGVVNEQFF
TGCGCCAGCAGCTTGAGTCTGACGGGAGTGGTTAATGAGCAGTTCTTC
>TRBJ2-5|TRBV15|NA|NA|13
CATSPRAQETQYF
TGTGCCACCAGCCCCCGGGCCCAAGAGACCCAGTACTTC
>TRBJ1-4|TRBV25-1|NA|NA|11
CASSEYEKLFF
TGTGCCAGCAGTGAGTATGAAAAACTGTTTTTT
>TRBJ2-4|TRBV5-4|TRBD2|few|17
CASREGGSGKAKNIQYF
TGTGCCAGCAGGGAGGGTGGTAGCGGGAAAGCCAAAAACATTCAGTACTTC
>TRBJ2-1|TRBV10-1|NA|NA|16
CASSTPEGVGDNEQFF
TGCGCCAGCTCCACCCCTGAGGGCGTGGGGGACAATGAGCAGTTCTTC
>TRBJ1-2|TRBV18|TRBD1|NA|14
CASSLGGQGYGYTF
TGTGCCAGCTCACTCGGAGGACAGGGCTATGGCTACACCTTC
>TRBJ2-1|TRBV11-3|NA|NA|14
CASSLSAEYNEQFF
TGTGCCAGCAGCTTAAGCGCGGAGTACAATGAGCAGTTCTTC
>TRBJ2-3|TRBV19|TRBD1|NA|14
CASRDRGRSDTQYF
TGTGCCAGTAGGGACAGGGGGCGATCAGATACGCAGTATTTT
>TRBJ1-4|TRBV7-3|TRBD1|NA|15
CASSLFRDRGEKLFF
TGTGCCAGCAGCTTATTCCGGGACAGAGGCGAAAAACTGTTTTTT
>TRBJ2-7|TRBV25-1|NA|NA|13
CASSEAPSYEQYF
TGTGCCAGCAGTGAAGCTCCGTCCTACGAGCAGTACTTC
>TRBJ1-2|TRBV7-2|NA|NA|14
CASSPRAVNYGYTF
TGTGCTAGCAGCCCTAGAGCCGTTAACTATGGCTACACCTTC
>TRBJ2-7|TRBV4-2|NA|few|14
CASSPDRGLGEQYF
TGTGCCAGCAGTCCGGACAGGGGACTAGGCGAGCAGTACTTC
>TRBJ2-7|TRBV28|NA|NA|18
CASSLQGEGPVSFYEQYF
TGTGCCAGCAGCCTTCAGGGGGAGGGGCCGGTTTCGTTCTACGAGCAGTACTTC
>TRBJ2-7|TRBV19|NA|NA|15
CASSSSADRQYEQYF
TGTGCCAGTAGTAGCTCGGCCGACCGCCAATACGAGCAGTACTTC
>TRBJ2-1|TRBV7-8|NA|NA|12
CASSLDSGRGFF
TGTGCCAGCAGCTTAGATTCGGGGAGAGGGTTCTTC
>TRBJ2-7|TRBV18|NA|NA|16
CASSPSAATLSYEQYF
TGTGCCAGCTCACCATCGGCAGCAACTCTCTCCTACGAGCAGTACTTC